The 31 T cell receptor beta chains reported below all come from one sample, sequenced in a study of T cell responses to AZD1222 COVID-19 vaccine. The assay was immunoSEQ multiplex PCR, and TCRdb's table has in-frame clones only and misses some. The sample includes 110,000 to 150,000 clones, 80% to 90% of them seen just once. Here the sequenced sample was peripheral blood, taken on day 0 of AZD1222 vaccination. The source of these receptors is an adult in good health.

The CDR3: CASSQLWGPDEAFF. The CDR3 coding sequence is TGTGCCAGCAGCCAATTATGGGGGCCCGATGAAGCTTTCTTT. The chain joins TRBV4-2 to TRBJ1-1; maybe TRBD1 (6 bases). Germline V CDR1 and CDR2: LGHNA, YNFKEQ. V was clipped by 2 bases and J by 7 bases, with 14 bases between them. The CDR3 loop spans 14 amino acids.

This clone was picked up a small number of times. The chain recombines TRBV30 with TRBJ1-4; the D gene is possibly TRBD1 (6 bases). Trimming removed 0 bases at V and 0 bases at J, with 11 bases between. The germline V gene encodes CDR1 GTSNPN and CDR2 SVGIG (reference sequence). This CDR3 has 16 amino acids. CDR3 protein: CAWSVSRTATNEKLFF. The CDR3, as DNA: TGTGCCTGGAGTGTAAGCCGGACAGCAACTAATGAAAAACTGTTTTTT.

The chain links TRBV19 to TRBJ1-4; 9 positions agree with TRBD1. V lost 6 bases, J lost 8 bases, and 16 bases stayed unmatched. Looked up from germline, CDR1 is LNHDA and CDR2 is SQIVND (reference sequence). The CDR3 runs 17 residues. The CDR3 DNA reads TGTGCCAGTAGAGGATGGGACAGGGACCTTGAGGTCGAAAAACTGTTTTTT. It codes for CASRGWDRDLEVEKLFF.

The chain is built from TRBV19 and TRBJ1-1, with 11 nucleotides matching TRBD1. The CDR3 has 22 residues. Per germline, CDR1 LNHDA and CDR2 SQIVND (reference sequence). V was pared by 0 bases and J by 0 bases, with 18 bases of the junction left unmatched. For the CDR3, the DNA is TGTGCCAGTAGTATAGATTTCGGCCCCGGGACAGGGGGATCGGGCATGAACACTGAAGCTTTCTTT. Amino acid sequence: CASSIDFGPGTGGSGMNTEAFF.

This clone was counted a single time. This chain links TRBV6-5 with TRBJ2-5, with D uncertain. Trimming shortened V by 2 bases and J by 5 bases, and 12 bases separated the two germline ends. The CDR3 extends over 14 amino acids. Germline CDR1 reads MNHEY; CDR2 reads SVGAGI. Written as DNA, the CDR3 is TGTGCCAGCAGTTACGCAGGCGAGGAGGAGACCCAGTACTTC. It codes for CASSYAGEEETQYF.

This clone was recorded once. The chain combines TRBV5-1 with TRBJ2-3; D unclear. Germline CDR1 and CDR2: SGHRS and YFSETQ. This CDR3 spans 12 amino acids. The V gene lost 2 bases and the J gene lost 4 bases, with 5 bases spanning the gap. CDR3 nucleotides: TGCGCCAGCAGCTTCACGGCAGATACGCAGTATTTT. This encodes CASSFTADTQYF.

V is TRBV24-1 and J is TRBJ2-1; 13 bases match TRBD2. The trim removed 1 base at V and 5 bases at J, leaving 1 base unmatched. The CDR3 spans 16 residues. Germline-derived CDR1 and CDR2 are KGHDR and SFDVKD. The CDR3 region is CATSDFGLAGDNEQFF. The DNA of the CDR3 is TGTGCCACCAGTGATTTTGGACTAGCGGGGGACAATGAGCAGTTCTTC.

The genes are TRBV28 and TRBJ1-6, with TRBD1 as a possible D gene (5 bases). Germline-derived CDR1 and CDR2 are MDHEN and SYDVKM. This CDR3 contains 12 residues. Trimming took 6 bases from V and 9 from J, leaving 9 bases between them. The CDR3 loop reads CASSQTASPLHF. CDR3 bases: TGTGCCAGCAGCCAGACAGCTTCACCCCTCCACTTT.

V usage is TRBV9 and J usage is TRBJ2-5; TRBD1 matches 7 bases. V lost 3 bases to trimming and J lost 4 bases; unmatched junction nucleotides: 3. The CDR3 contains 13 residues. In germline, CDR1 is SGDLS, CDR2 YYNGEE. The CDR3 DNA reads as TGTGCCAGCAGCGGTCCAGGGGGAGAGACCCAGTACTTC. Translation gives CASSGPGGETQYF. Variable domain in full (rest from reference TRBV9 and TRBJ2-5): DSGVTQTPKHLITATGQRVTLRCSPRSGDLSVYWYQQSLDQGLQFLIQYYNGEERAKGNILERFSAQQFPDLHSELNLSSLELGDSALYFCASSGPGGETQYFGPGTRLLVL.

The CDR3 reads CASSLVYAAPQETQYF. The CDR3 DNA reads as TGCGCCAGCAGCTTGGTATATGCGGCCCCTCAAGAGACCCAGTACTTC. V usage is TRBV5-1 and J usage is TRBJ2-5; D gene ambiguous. The CDR3 is made up of 16 amino acids. Germline CDR1 SGHRS, CDR2 YFSETQ. V was shortened by 0 bases and J by 2 bases, with 14 bases between the two germline ends.

The genes are TRBV19 and TRBJ2-7; the D is unclear. CDR3 size: 15 residues. Germline assignment: CDR1 LNHDA and CDR2 SQIVND (reference sequence). Trimming cost V 5 bases and J 3 bases, with 17 bases left between them. CDR3 sequence reads: CASSSLDGHDYEQYF. CDR3 nucleotide sequence: TGTGCCAGTAGTTCCCTTGATGGGCATGACTACGAGCAGTACTTC.

The rearrangement joins TRBV6-5 to TRBJ1-1, with 7 bases fitting TRBD1. Trimming cost V 0 bases and J 4 bases; bases outside gene matches: 5. Germline values: CDR1 MNHEY, CDR2 SVGAGI. The CDR3 spans 15 residues. The CDR3 DNA reads as TGTGCCAGCAGTTACTCGAGAGGGGGCGGCACTGAAGCTTTCTTT. Protein product: CASSYSRGGGTEAFF.

The chain uses TRBV27 and TRBJ2-7; the D is unclear. The CDR3 is made up of 11 amino acids. Germline lookup yields CDR1 MNHEY and CDR2 SMNVEV (reference sequence). V was clipped by 5 bases and J by 6 bases, with 8 bases between them. This chain's CDR3 is CASSRPGEQYF. For the CDR3, the DNA is TGTGCCAGCAGTCGCCCGGGCGAGCAGTACTTC.

This clone was observed once. V usage is TRBV18 and J usage is TRBJ2-3; 11 nucleotides line up with TRBD1. This CDR3 has 15 residues. CDR1 and CDR2 from the germline V gene are KGHSH and LQKENI. V gave up 4 bases and J gave up 5 bases; unmatched junction bases: 5. The CDR3 DNA follows: TGTGCCAGCTCACTCAGGACAGGGGGCGGAGATACGCAGTATTTT. Protein: CASSLRTGGGDTQYF.

The J gene is TRBJ1-6, the V gene TRBV30; TRBD1 matches at 8 bases. Germline CDR1 is GTSNPN and CDR2 is SVGIG (reference sequence). The trim removed 2 bases at V and 5 bases at J, leaving 8 bases unmatched. The CDR3 is 16 residues long. The DNA of the CDR3 is TGTGCCTGGAGTTCGATCCCGGGACAGGATAATTCACCCCTCCACTTT. It translates to CAWSSIPGQDNSPLHF.

The rearrangement uses TRBV5-1 and TRBJ2-6, with 14 bases identical to TRBD2. V shed 4 bases and J 3 bases; nucleotides not matched to a gene: 9. This CDR3 region has 19 residues. CDR1 is SGHRS and CDR2 is YFSETQ in the germline V gene. CDR3 sequence reads: CASSLEGGLAGGGANVLTF. The CDR3 DNA reads as TGCGCCAGCAGCCTGGAGGGAGGACTAGCGGGAGGTGGGGCCAACGTCCTGACTTTC.

The V call is TRBV10-1, the J call TRBJ2-7; D remains ambiguous. Trimming took off 4 bases at V and 3 bases at J, with 10 bases between the two ends. The CDR3 is 13 amino acids. Germline V gene sequence: CDR1 WNHNN, CDR2 SYGVQD (reference sequence). Here the CDR3 reads CASSGAEFYEQYF. DNA for the CDR3: TGCGCCAGCAGTGGTGCGGAATTCTACGAGCAGTACTTC.

This sequence joins TRBV6-6 and TRBJ1-2; maybe TRBD1 (6 bases). Between the trimmed V and J ends, which lost 9 bases and 8 bases, there was a span of 25 bases. Germline V lookup: CDR1 MNHNY, CDR2 SVGAGI (reference sequence). This CDR3 has 15 residues. CDR3 nucleotide sequence: TGTGCCAGTGTAGGTGACAGGTCCCCCCTAGAGGGCTACACCTTC. Translated, it gives CASVGDRSPLEGYTF.

The chain has TRBV9 and TRBJ1-1; 8 bases map to TRBD1. Germline loops: CDR1 SGDLS, CDR2 YYNGEE. Trimming cost V 3 bases and J 9 bases; bases outside gene matches: 13. This CDR3 has 15 amino acids. CDR3 sequence: CASSGGTGYTMKAFF. The CDR3 DNA is TGTGCCAGCAGCGGTGGGACAGGCTACACTATGAAAGCTTTCTTT.

The chain employs TRBV4-1 and TRBJ1-1, with 9 bases aligning to TRBD1. Germline trimming cut 8 bases from V and 5 bases from J; bases unmatched to any gene: 6. Germline lookup yields CDR1 MGHRA and CDR2 YSYEKL. CDR3 length: 13 residues. The CDR3, as DNA: TGCGCCAGCGGCGGACAGGGGACGACTGAAGCTTTCTTT. It codes for CASGGQGTTEAFF.

The V call is TRBV6-5, the J call TRBJ1-1; D may be TRBD1 (5 bases). Trimming removed 8 bases from V and 2 bases from J, with 12 bases in between. The germline CDR1 and CDR2 sequences are MNHEY and SVGAGI. The CDR3 has 13 residues. The CDR3 loop reads CASGATGNTEAFF. CDR3 DNA sequence: TGTGCCAGCGGGGCCACAGGCAACACTGAAGCTTTCTTT.

DNA for the CDR3: TGTGCCAGCAGCTCCGGGACGGCTTCCTACGAGCAGTACTTC. Its translation is CASSSGTASYEQYF. This rearrangement joins TRBV13 to TRBJ2-7, with D possibly being TRBD1 or TRBD2 (5 bases each). Deletions cut 4 bases from V and 1 base from J, with 11 bases between. Germline CDR1 PRHDT, CDR2 FYEKMQ (reference sequence). This CDR3 region has 14 residues. The complete variable domain, with remaining parts taken from reference TRBV13 and TRBJ2-7, reads AAGVIQSPRHLIKEKRETATLKCYPIPRHDTVYWYQQGPGQDPQFLISFYEKMQSDKGSIPDRFSAQQFSDYHSELNMSSLELGDSALYFCASSSGTASYEQYFGPGTRLTVT.

This rearrangement joins TRBV9 to TRBJ1-4, with D possibly matching TRBD1 (5 bases). Trimming took 2 bases from V and 0 from J, leaving 8 bases between them. CDR1 SGDLS and CDR2 YYNGEE come from the germline V gene. The CDR3 loop spans 15 amino acids. The CDR3 region is CASSVGGATNEKLFF. CDR3 bases: TGTGCCAGCAGCGTTGGGGGTGCAACTAATGAAAAACTGTTTTTT.

This rearrangement joins TRBV12-3 or TRBV12-4 to TRBJ2-6; D is unresolved. The CDR3 covers 13 residues. V lost 8 bases and J lost 0, with 5 bases in between. CDR3 DNA sequence: TGTGCCAGCGGCCGCTCTGGGGCCAACGTCCTGACTTTC. Its translation: CASGRSGANVLTF.

The chain employs TRBV27 and TRBJ1-1, with 8 nucleotides matching TRBD1. Trimming cost V 6 bases and J 3 bases; bases outside gene matches: 3. The germline gives CDR1 MNHEY, CDR2 SMNVEV (reference sequence). This CDR3 is 13 amino acids long. The CDR3 DNA is TGTGCCAGCAGCACGGACAGGGACACTGAAGCTTTCTTT. Amino acids: CASSTDRDTEAFF.

The chain employs TRBV19 and TRBJ2-2; 7 bases are shared with TRBD1. CDR1 and CDR2 (germline): LNHDA, SQIVND (reference sequence). This CDR3 has 15 residues. Trimming removed 7 bases from V and 4 bases from J; junction bases left unmatched: 9. CDR3 DNA: TGTGCCAGTATGCCAGGGGGACGGAGCACCGGGGAGCTGTTTTTT. Translating it yields CASMPGGRSTGELFF.

The sample holds one count of this clone. The V gene is TRBV12-3 or TRBV12-4, the J gene TRBJ2-4; weak D call: TRBD2 (6 bases). The CDR3 extends over 13 amino acids. Trimming shortened V by 5 bases and J by 5 bases, and 10 bases separated the two germline ends. The CDR3 reads CASSPDYQNIQYF. The CDR3 DNA reads as TGTGCCAGCAGTCCGGACTACCAAAACATTCAGTACTTC.

The V gene is TRBV29-1, the J gene TRBJ2-7; 8 nucleotides match TRBD1. Trimming at V came to 3 bases and at J to 5 bases, leaving 6 bases not matched to a gene. CDR3 length: 13 residues. The germline V gene encodes CDR1 SQVTM and CDR2 ANQGSEA. CDR3 in DNA: TGCAGCGTTGAGCCGCAGGGGGCGGACGAGCAGTACTTC. It encodes CSVEPQGADEQYF.

V usage is TRBV15 and J usage is TRBJ2-7, with D perhaps matching TRBD1 (6 bases). Germline assignment: CDR1 LNHNV and CDR2 YYDKDF (reference sequence). V lost 1 base and J 4 bases, leaving 11 bases between the germline ends. The CDR3 contains 14 residues. The DNA of the CDR3 is TGTGCCACCAGCAGAGCCGGGACAAGGTACGAGCAGTACTTC. This translates into CATSRAGTRYEQYF.

The chain carries TRBV11-2 and TRBJ1-1; possible D gene TRBD1, 6 bases. V was shortened by 1 base and J by 10 bases, with 13 bases between the two germline ends. Germline V gene data show CDR1 as SGHAT and CDR2 as FQNNGV. The CDR3 consists of 13 residues. Here the CDR3 reads CASSLVEGVVAFF. The CDR3 region has the DNA TGTGCCAGCAGCTTAGTGGAGGGGGTGGTAGCTTTCTTT.

This chain links TRBV7-3 with TRBJ2-7; 9 bases are shared with TRBD1. J gave up 4 bases and V 1 base, and 5 bases lay outside the gene matches. This CDR3 is built from 15 residues. CDR1 is SGHTA, CDR2 FQGTGA, per germline. CDR3 residues: CASSLIGTGKYEQYF. The CDR3 DNA reads TGTGCCAGCAGCTTAATTGGGACAGGGAAGTACGAGCAGTACTTC.